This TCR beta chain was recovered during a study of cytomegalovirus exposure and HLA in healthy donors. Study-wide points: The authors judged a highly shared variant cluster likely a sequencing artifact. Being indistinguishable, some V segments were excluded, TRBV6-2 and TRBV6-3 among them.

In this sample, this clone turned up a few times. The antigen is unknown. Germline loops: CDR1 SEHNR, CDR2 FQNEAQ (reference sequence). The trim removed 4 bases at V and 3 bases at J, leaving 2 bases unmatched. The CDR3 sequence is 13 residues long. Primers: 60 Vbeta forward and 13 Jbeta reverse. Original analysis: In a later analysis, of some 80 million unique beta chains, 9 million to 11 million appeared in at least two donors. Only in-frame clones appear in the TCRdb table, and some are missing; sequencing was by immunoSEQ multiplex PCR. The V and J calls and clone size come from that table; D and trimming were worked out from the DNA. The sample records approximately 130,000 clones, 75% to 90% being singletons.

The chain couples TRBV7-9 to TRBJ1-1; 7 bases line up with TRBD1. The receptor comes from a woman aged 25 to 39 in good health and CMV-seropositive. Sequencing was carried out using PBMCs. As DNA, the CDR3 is TGTGCCAGCAGCTCAGACAGGGACACTGAAGCTTTCTTT. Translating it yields CASSSDRDTEAFF. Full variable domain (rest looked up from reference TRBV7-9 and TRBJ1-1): DTGVSQNPRHKITKRGQNVTFRCDPISEHNRLYWYRQTLGQGPEFLTYFQNEAQLEKSRLLSDRFSAERPKGSFSTLEIQRTEQGDSAMYLCASSSDRDTEAFFGQGTRLTVV.